A single sample is the source of the 23 T cell receptor beta chains below, sequenced in a study of blood T cell repertoires in COVID-19. Clones were sequenced by immunoSEQ multiplex PCR, and TCRdb holds only the in-frame ones, with some missing. The top ten hold 5% to 6% of the sample, which has some 110,000 clones, 86% seen once. The material sequenced was peripheral blood. The receptors were sampled from a human donor in a cohort sampled during active COVID-19.

This chain uses TRBV27 with TRBJ2-7; no firm D call. Germline-derived CDR1 and CDR2 are MNHEY and SMNVEV (reference sequence). V lost 8 bases to trimming and J lost 0 bases, with 14 bases between them. This CDR3 spans 14 amino acids. CDR3 protein: CASGSPPSSYEQYF. The CDR3 region has the DNA TGTGCCAGCGGTTCCCCCCCCAGCTCCTACGAGCAGTACTTC.

The chain recombines TRBV7-9 with TRBJ2-4; perhaps TRBD1 as D (7 bases). Germline CDR1 SEHNR, CDR2 FQNEAQ (reference sequence). The length of the CDR3 is 15 residues. Trimming stripped 5 bases from V and 4 bases from J, with 15 bases between. As DNA, the CDR3 is TGTGCCAGCAGCCCAGAGACAGGGAGGAAAAACATTCAGTACTTC. Amino acids: CASSPETGRKNIQYF.

The V call is TRBV5-1, the J call TRBJ2-5, with 11 nucleotides matching TRBD2. Germline V gives CDR1 SGHRS, CDR2 YFSETQ. V gave up 2 bases and J gave up 3 bases; unmatched junction bases: 9. The CDR3 loop spans 17 amino acids. This CDR3 reads CASSLLPSGRREETQYF. CDR3 DNA sequence: TGCGCCAGCAGCTTACTACCTAGCGGGAGGAGGGAAGAGACCCAGTACTTC.

This sequence joins TRBV6-1 and TRBJ1-2, with 9 bases identical to TRBD1. The germline V gene has CDR1 MNHNS and CDR2 SASEGT. The CDR3 totals 16 residues. J lost 5 bases, V lost 4 bases, and 11 bases had no gene match. CDR3 loop: CASSGGQGRLGYGYTF. CDR3 DNA sequence: TGTGCCAGCAGTGGGGGACAGGGTCGCCTTGGATATGGCTACACCTTC.

V usage is TRBV5-1 and J usage is TRBJ2-5; possibly TRBD2 for D (5 bases). Germline lookup yields CDR1 SGHRS and CDR2 YFSETQ. V was shortened by 4 bases and J by 2 bases, with 18 bases between the two germline ends. There are 16 residues in the CDR3. CDR3 residues: CASSKLSAPGQETQYF. CDR3 bases: TGCGCCAGCAGCAAACTTAGCGCCCCGGGGCAAGAGACCCAGTACTTC.

The CDR3 nucleotides read TGTGCCAGCAGCTTAAAAATCTCTCAGGGCCTCACCCCCCGCACCCTCCACTTT. Translation gives CASSLKISQGLTPRTLHF. V gene TRBV7-8 combines with J gene TRBJ1-6; D perhaps matches TRBD1 (5 bases). V was shortened by 2 bases and J by 14 bases, with 28 bases between the two germline ends. Germline assignment: CDR1 SGHVS and CDR2 FQNEAQ. CDR3 length: 18 residues.

The chain carries TRBV5-1 and TRBJ2-3, with 12 bases identical to TRBD2. Trimming cost V 7 bases and J 2 bases; bases outside gene matches: 5. This CDR3 has 15 amino acids. Germline lookup yields CDR1 SGHRS and CDR2 YFSETQ. The CDR3 is CASCRTSGATDTQYF. CDR3 in DNA: TGCGCCAGCTGTAGGACTAGCGGGGCCACAGATACGCAGTATTTT.

This chain uses TRBV13 with TRBJ2-1, with 9 bases matching TRBD2. The trim removed 1 base at V and 4 bases at J, leaving 5 bases unmatched. The V gene's germline CDR1 is PRHDT and CDR2 FYEKMQ (reference sequence). The CDR3 is 16 residues long. CDR3: CASSLVSSGRYNEQFF. CDR3 nucleotides: TGTGCCAGCAGCTTAGTCTCCAGCGGGAGGTACAATGAGCAGTTCTTC.

The chain employs TRBV14 and TRBJ2-7; 7 bases agree with TRBD1. The CDR3 is 14 residues long. The V and J ends lost 4 bases and 4 bases, in that order; junction bases with no gene match: 7. The germline V gene has CDR1 SGHDN and CDR2 FVKESK. CDR3 protein: CASSPYRGRYEQYF. In nucleotides, the CDR3 is TGTGCCAGCAGCCCGTACAGGGGTCGGTACGAGCAGTACTTC.

The gene calls are TRBV30 and TRBJ2-1; D unclear. The CDR3 is 14 residues long. V was pared by 0 bases and J by 5 bases, with 11 bases between. Germline V gene sequence: CDR1 GTSNPN, CDR2 SVGIG (reference sequence). The CDR3: CAWSVLGSNNEQFF. The CDR3 nucleotides read TGTGCCTGGAGTGTACTGGGTAGCAACAATGAGCAGTTCTTC. The variable domain in full, completed from reference TRBV30 and TRBJ2-1, reads SQTIHQWPATLVQPVGSPLSLECTVEGTSNPNLYWYRQAAGRGLQLLFYSVGIGQISSEVPQNLSASRPQDRQFILSSKKLLLSDSGFYLCAWSVLGSNNEQFFGPGTRLTVL.

V and J are TRBV5-4 and TRBJ2-7, with TRBD1 identical over 11 bases. Germline V CDR1 and CDR2: SGHNT, YYREEE (reference sequence). V lost 0 bases to trimming and J lost 4 bases; unmatched junction nucleotides: 6. The CDR3 consists of 16 residues. CDR3 in DNA: TGTGCCAGCAGCTTGGCCGGGACAGGGGGGAAATACGAGCAGTACTTC. It is translated as CASSLAGTGGKYEQYF.

J is TRBJ2-2 and V is TRBV7-8; TRBD2 might be the D (6 bases). The CDR3 has 14 residues. Germline CDR1 and CDR2: SGHVS and FQNEAQ. V lost 3 bases to trimming and J lost 6 bases, with 11 bases between them. DNA of the CDR3: TGTGCCAGCAGCTTGGGATGGGGGGCCGGGGAGCTGTTTTTT. Its translation is CASSLGWGAGELFF. Using reference TRBV7-8 and TRBJ2-2 for the parts outside the CDR3, the full variable domain is GAGVSQSPRYKVAKRGQDVALRCDPISGHVSLFWYQQALGQGPEFLTYFQNEAQLDKSGLPSDRFFAERPEGSVSTLKIQRTQQEDSAVYLCASSLGWGAGELFFGEGSRLTVL.

V is TRBV5-1 and J is TRBJ2-3, with a possible D match to TRBD1 (5 bases). Trimming removed 5 bases from V and 0 bases from J, with 13 bases in between. Germline V gives CDR1 SGHRS, CDR2 YFSETQ. There are 15 residues in the CDR3. The CDR3 loop reads CASRVGPGSTDTQYF. The CDR3 region has the DNA TGCGCCAGCAGGGTAGGGCCAGGGAGCACAGATACGCAGTATTTT.

The chain employs TRBV7-8 and TRBJ2-6; possible D gene TRBD2, 6 bases. The CDR3 consists of 16 residues. CDR1 and CDR2 from the germline V gene are SGHVS and FQNEAQ. Trimming cost V 1 base and J 0 bases, with 7 bases left between them. The CDR3: CASSLVGGSGANVLTF. CDR3 DNA sequence: TGTGCCAGCAGCTTAGTCGGGGGCTCTGGGGCCAACGTCCTGACTTTC.

This chain links TRBV5-5 with TRBJ1-2; unclear D gene. Germline loops: CDR1 SGHKS, CDR2 YYEKEE (reference sequence). V dropped 3 bases and J dropped 1 base, with 10 bases sitting between them. The CDR3 is 14 amino acids. In DNA, the CDR3 is TGTGCCAGCAGCTCACAGACGCTTAACTATGGCTACACCTTC. Protein product: CASSSQTLNYGYTF.

Written as DNA, the CDR3 is TGTGCCAGCAGCCAAAACAGGGGAACTATTTTTGCGAACCGCTACAATGAGCAGTTCTTC. The encoded protein is CASSQNRGTIFANRYNEQFF. V is TRBV3-1 (or the pseudogene TRBV3-2) and J is TRBJ2-1; 7 nucleotides agree with TRBD1. Germline CDR1 reads LGHDT; CDR2 reads YNNKEL (reference sequence). CDR3 length equals 20 residues. J gave up 3 bases and V 2 bases, and 19 bases lay outside the gene matches.

This clone came up a few times. The rearrangement links TRBV4-1 to TRBJ2-1; D not certain. V was shortened by 1 base and J by 9 bases, with 16 bases between the two germline ends. Germline V lookup: CDR1 MGHRA, CDR2 YSYEKL. The CDR3 sequence is 15 residues long. The CDR3 sequence is CASSQGDSISFEQFF. For the CDR3, the DNA is TGCGCCAGCAGCCAAGGTGATAGCATTTCATTTGAGCAGTTCTTC.

This chain uses TRBV16 with TRBJ2-7; the match to TRBD1 covers 11 bases. CDR3 size: 15 residues. V trimming: 0 bases; J trimming: 7 bases; junction bases outside the gene matches: 5. CDR1 and CDR2 from the germline V gene are KGHSY and FQNENV. The CDR3 DNA is TGTGCCAGCAGCCAATCAGGACAGGGGGCGGGGGAGCAGTACTTC. Its translation is CASSQSGQGAGEQYF.

This chain uses TRBV30 with TRBJ1-5; TRBD1 might be the D (5 bases). CDR3 length equals 14 residues. V lost 0 bases and J 4 bases, leaving 10 bases between the germline ends. Per the germline V gene, CDR1 is GTSNPN and CDR2 is SVGIG (reference sequence). The DNA of the CDR3 is TGTGCCTGGAGTGTGGGGCCAGGAAATCAGCCCCAGCATTTT. This encodes CAWSVGPGNQPQHF. Full variable domain (outside the CDR3, taken from reference TRBV30 and TRBJ1-5): SQTIHQWPATLVQPVGSPLSLECTVEGTSNPNLYWYRQAAGRGLQLLFYSVGIGQISSEVPQNLSASRPQDRQFILSSKKLLLSDSGFYLCAWSVGPGNQPQHFGDGTRLSIL.

This clone was observed a few times. J is TRBJ2-1 and V is TRBV7-9; D remains unclear. CDR1 is SEHNR and CDR2 is FQNEAQ in the germline V gene (reference sequence). Trimming took 4 bases from V and 8 from J, leaving 6 bases between them. CDR3 length: 11 amino acids. The CDR3 sequence: CASSSSDEQFF. The CDR3 DNA follows: TGTGCCAGCAGCTCAAGCGATGAGCAGTTCTTC.

This chain joins TRBV24-1 and TRBJ2-5, with 7 positions matching TRBD2. With 11 bases clipped from V and 2 bases from J, the junction kept 10 bases outside the gene matches. This CDR3 has 14 amino acids. The germline V gene has CDR1 KGHDR and CDR2 SFDVKD. CDR3 coding DNA: TGTGCCATATCCCGCGGGGGAACGCAAGAGACCCAGTACTTC. Amino acids: CAISRGGTQETQYF.

The CDR3 bases are TGTGCCAGCAGTTTACTAGCGACAGATACGCAGTATTTT. Translation: CASSLLATDTQYF. The V gene is TRBV12-3 or TRBV12-4, the J gene TRBJ2-3, with a possible D match to TRBD2 (6 bases). The CDR3 length is 13 residues. Trimming removed 2 bases at V and 3 bases at J, with 6 bases between.

The J gene is TRBJ1-5, the V gene TRBV12-3 or TRBV12-4, with 7 bases that match TRBD1. V was pared by 9 bases and J by 6 bases, with 5 bases of the junction left unmatched. CDR3 length: 12 residues. This CDR3 is CASTDRAQPQHF. The CDR3 DNA reads as TGTGCCAGTACTGACAGGGCTCAGCCCCAGCATTTT.